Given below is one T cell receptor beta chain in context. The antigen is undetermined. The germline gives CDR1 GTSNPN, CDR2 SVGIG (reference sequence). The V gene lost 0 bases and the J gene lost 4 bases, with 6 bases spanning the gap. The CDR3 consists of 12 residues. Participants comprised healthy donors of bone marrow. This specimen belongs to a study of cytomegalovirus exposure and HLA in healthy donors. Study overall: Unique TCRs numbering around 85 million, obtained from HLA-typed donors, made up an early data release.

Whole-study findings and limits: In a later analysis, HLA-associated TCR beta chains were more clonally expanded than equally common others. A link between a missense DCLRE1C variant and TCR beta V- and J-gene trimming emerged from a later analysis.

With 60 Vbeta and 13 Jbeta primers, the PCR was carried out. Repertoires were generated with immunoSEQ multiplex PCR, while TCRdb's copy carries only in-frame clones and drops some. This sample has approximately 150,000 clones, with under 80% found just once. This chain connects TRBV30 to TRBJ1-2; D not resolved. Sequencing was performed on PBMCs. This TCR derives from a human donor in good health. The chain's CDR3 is CAWSVRIYGYTF. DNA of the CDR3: TGTGCCTGGAGTGTGCGGATCTATGGCTACACCTTC.